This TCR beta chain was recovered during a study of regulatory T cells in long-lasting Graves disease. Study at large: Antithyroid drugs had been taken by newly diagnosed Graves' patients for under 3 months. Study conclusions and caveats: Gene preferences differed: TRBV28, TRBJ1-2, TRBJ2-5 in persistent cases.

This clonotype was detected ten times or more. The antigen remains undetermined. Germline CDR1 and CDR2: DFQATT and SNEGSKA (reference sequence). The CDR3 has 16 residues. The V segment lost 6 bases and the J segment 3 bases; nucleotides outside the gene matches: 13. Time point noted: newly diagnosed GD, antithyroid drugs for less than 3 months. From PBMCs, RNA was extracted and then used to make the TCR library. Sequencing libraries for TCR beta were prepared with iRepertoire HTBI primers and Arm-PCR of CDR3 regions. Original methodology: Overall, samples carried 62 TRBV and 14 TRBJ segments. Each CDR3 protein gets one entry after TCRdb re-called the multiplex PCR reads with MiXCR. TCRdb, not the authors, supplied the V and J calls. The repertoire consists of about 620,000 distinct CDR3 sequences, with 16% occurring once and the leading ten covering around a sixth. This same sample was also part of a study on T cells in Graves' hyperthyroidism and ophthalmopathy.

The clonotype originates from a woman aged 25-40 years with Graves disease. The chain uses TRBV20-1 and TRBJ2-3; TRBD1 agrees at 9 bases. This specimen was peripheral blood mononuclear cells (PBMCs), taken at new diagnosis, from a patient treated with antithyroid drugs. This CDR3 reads CSATGTGLGPTDTQYF. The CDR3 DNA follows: TGCAGTGCAACCGGGACAGGGCTTGGCCCTACAGATACGCAGTATTTT.